Listed below are T cell receptor beta chains from one sample, sequenced in a study of shared clonotypes between healthy human individuals. The assay was immunoSEQ multiplex PCR, and TCRdb's table has in-frame clones only and misses some. Of some 500,000 clones detected, roughly 85% appear once; the ten largest clones hold roughly 12%. Material: PBMCs. These receptors originate from a woman between 40 and 50 years old in good health. Some clones in this sample may be carry-over from other donors' samples. CDR3s include the opening cysteine and the closing phenylalanine or tryptophan. D genes are given only for firm matches. Clone size is stated in some rows and not others, as once, few, many or a class when expanded.

abundance: .
v_gene: TRBV15
j_gene: TRBJ2-3
d_gene: .
CDR3aa: CATSRRDNTDTQYF
CDR3nt: TGTGCCACCAGCAGAAGGGACAACACAGATACGCAGTATTTT

abundance: few
v_gene: TRBV2
j_gene: TRBJ1-4
d_gene: .
CDR3aa: CASSGGGFREKLFF
CDR3nt: TGTGCCAGCAGTGGTGGAGGGTTTCGTGAAAAACTGTTTTTT

abundance: .
v_gene: TRBV7-2
j_gene: TRBJ2-2
d_gene: TRBD1
CDR3aa: CASSWGQGTGGELFF
CDR3nt: TGTGCCAGCAGCTGGGGACAGGGGACGGGCGGGGAGCTGTTTTTT

abundance: .
v_gene: TRBV6-6
j_gene: TRBJ1-3
d_gene: .
CDR3aa: CAHRGSGGNTIYF
CDR3nt: TGTGCCCACCGGGGCAGTGGCGGGAACACCATATATTTT

abundance: .
v_gene: TRBV6-1
j_gene: TRBJ2-7
d_gene: .
CDR3aa: CASSPGSWYEQYF
CDR3nt: TGTGCCAGCAGCCCCGGGTCTTGGTACGAGCAGTACTTC

abundance: .
v_gene: TRBV6-6
j_gene: TRBJ2-3
d_gene: .
CDR3aa: CASSYGASTDTQYF
CDR3nt: TGTGCCAGCAGTTACGGTGCTAGCACAGATACGCAGTATTTT

abundance: .
v_gene: TRBV10-2
j_gene: TRBJ2-1
d_gene: .
CDR3aa: CASSGGKASQGNEQFF
CDR3nt: TGCGCCAGCAGTGGGGGTAAGGCTAGCCAGGGCAATGAGCAGTTCTTC

abundance: .
v_gene: TRBV27
j_gene: TRBJ2-5
d_gene: .
CDR3aa: CASSPRGTAPQETQYF
CDR3nt: TGTGCCAGCAGTCCGCGGGGGACAGCCCCTCAAGAGACCCAGTACTTC

abundance: .
v_gene: TRBV19
j_gene: TRBJ2-4
d_gene: .
CDR3aa: CASSIGGAKNIQYF
CDR3nt: TGTGCCAGTAGTATTGGCGGAGCCAAAAACATTCAGTACTTC

abundance: once
v_gene: TRBV7-2
j_gene: TRBJ1-2
d_gene: TRBD1
CDR3aa: CASSPPGQGIYGYTF
CDR3nt: TGTGCCAGCAGCCCACCGGGACAGGGAATCTATGGCTACACCTTC

abundance: .
v_gene: TRBV11-2
j_gene: TRBJ2-5
d_gene: TRBD1
CDR3aa: CASSSGTGLHRETQYF
CDR3nt: TGTGCCAGCAGCTCGGGGACAGGCCTTCATAGAGAGACCCAGTACTTC

abundance: .
v_gene: TRBV14
j_gene: TRBJ1-1
d_gene: .
CDR3aa: CASSQELGGTEAFF
CDR3nt: TGTGCCAGCAGCCAAGAACTCGGGGGGACTGAAGCTTTCTTT

abundance: .
v_gene: TRBV4-1
j_gene: TRBJ2-1
d_gene: TRBD2
CDR3aa: CASSQPTSGSYEQFF
CDR3nt: TGCGCCAGCAGCCAACCGACTAGCGGGAGTTATGAGCAGTTCTTC

abundance: .
v_gene: TRBV7-2
j_gene: TRBJ2-7
d_gene: .
CDR3aa: CASSLVVGDPYEQYF
CDR3nt: TGTGCCAGCAGCTTAGTTGTGGGGGACCCCTACGAGCAGTACTTC

abundance: .
v_gene: TRBV5-6
j_gene: TRBJ2-7
d_gene: .
CDR3aa: CASSLPLPGEQYF
CDR3nt: TGTGCCAGCAGCTTGCCCCTACCGGGGGAGCAGTACTTC